These 12 T cell receptor beta chains were all obtained from the same sample, sequenced in a study of cytomegalovirus exposure and HLA in healthy donors. PCR amplification relied on 60 Vbeta primers (plus 13 Jbeta primers). Using immunoSEQ multiplex PCR, the repertoire was profiled, and TCRdb retains in-frame clones only, with some absent. The data contain approximately 250,000 clones, over 75% of them singletons. The sample was PBMCs. The origin of the receptors is a boy aged 5-17 years in good health and CMV-seronegative.

The rearrangement joins TRBV5-4 to TRBJ1-1; perhaps TRBD1 as D (6 bases). The CDR3 has 15 amino acids. V was pared by 4 bases and J by 2 bases, with 15 bases between. CDR1 and CDR2 from the germline V gene are SGHNT and YYREEE (reference sequence). CDR3 in DNA: TGTGCCAGCAGCGGATGGGGACAACTAAACACTGAAGCTTTCTTT. It codes for CASSGWGQLNTEAFF.

The chain uses TRBV7-8 and TRBJ1-6, with D tentatively TRBD1 (6 bases). V dropped 4 bases and J dropped 7 bases, with 17 bases sitting between them. Germline V CDR1 and CDR2: SGHVS, FQNEAQ. This CDR3 has 16 residues. This CDR3 is CASSSTRRGGNSPLHF. The CDR3 DNA follows: TGTGCCAGCAGCTCTACCCGCAGGGGAGGGAATTCACCCCTCCACTTT.

The rearrangement uses TRBV7-9 and TRBJ1-1; TRBD1 is a possible D gene (5 bases). This CDR3 is 16 amino acids long. Trimming stripped 3 bases from V and 4 bases from J, with 18 bases between. Germline CDR1 is SEHNR and CDR2 is FQNEAQ (reference sequence). The CDR3 bases are TGTGCCAGCAGCTTGGGGACTATTGGGTCGACCACTGAAGCTTTCTTT. Its translation is CASSLGTIGSTTEAFF.

This chain uses TRBV19 with TRBJ2-3; 12 bases are a match to TRBD2. The CDR3 contains 18 residues. Germline V gene sequence: CDR1 LNHDA, CDR2 SQIVND (reference sequence). V was clipped by 4 bases and J by 0 bases; unmatched bases: 8. As DNA, the CDR3 is TGTGCCAGTAGTAGTAGGCGGACTAGCGGGGCTAGCACAGATACGCAGTATTTT. Protein: CASSSRRTSGASTDTQYF.

The V gene is TRBV5-4, the J gene TRBJ2-3; 14 positions agree with TRBD2. CDR1 and CDR2 from the germline V gene are SGHNT and YYREEE (reference sequence). This CDR3 comprises 20 residues. V was clipped by 1 base and J by 2 bases; unmatched bases: 12. CDR3: CASSLPSAGGLAGVTDTQYF. The CDR3 DNA is TGTGCCAGCAGCTTGCCCTCCGCGGGGGGACTAGCGGGAGTCACAGATACGCAGTATTTT.

This clone turned up a few times. The J gene is TRBJ2-3, the V gene TRBV11-2; no clear D gene. CDR1 SGHAT and CDR2 FQNNGV come from the germline V gene. V lost 1 base, J lost 4 bases, and 9 bases lay in between. The CDR3 contains 14 residues. CDR3 in amino acids: CASSLAGRSDTQYF. CDR3 nucleotides: TGTGCCAGCAGCTTAGCTGGGCGCTCAGATACGCAGTATTTT.

The sample holds a few counts of this clone. V usage is TRBV5-6 and J usage is TRBJ2-4; D unresolved. The CDR3 covers 13 residues. V was clipped by 2 bases and J by 1 base, with 4 bases between them. Germline V CDR1 and CDR2: SGHDT, YYEEEE. The CDR3 reads CASSFGAKNIQYF. The CDR3 region has the DNA TGTGCCAGCAGCTTCGGGGCCAAAAACATTCAGTACTTC.

The gene calls are TRBV7-9 and TRBJ1-5; D ambiguous. Trimming left V 2 bases short and J 5 bases short, with 7 bases between. The CDR3 totals 13 residues. Germline loops: CDR1 SEHNR, CDR2 FQNEAQ (reference sequence). The CDR3 loop reads CASSLTLDQPQHF. CDR3 bases: TGTGCCAGCAGCTTAACATTGGATCAGCCCCAGCATTTT. Full variable domain (missing parts from reference TRBV7-9 and TRBJ1-5): DTGVSQNPRHKITKRGQNVTFRCDPISEHNRLYWYRQTLGQGPEFLTYFQNEAQLEKSRLLSDRFSAERPKGSFSTLEIQRTEQGDSAMYLCASSLTLDQPQHFGDGTRLSIL.

The CDR3 nucleotides are TGTGCCAGTAGTGCGACTAGCGGGAGGATGAAGACCCAGTACTTC. It encodes CASSATSGRMKTQYF. The rearrangement links TRBV19 to TRBJ2-5; 13 positions agree with TRBD2. The CDR3 is made up of 15 amino acids. V gave up 5 bases and J gave up 6 bases; unmatched junction bases: 6. Germline CDR1 is LNHDA and CDR2 is SQIVND (reference sequence).

The rearrangement links TRBV29-1 to TRBJ1-2; maybe TRBD1 (6 bases). V was clipped by 1 base and J by 2 bases, with 14 bases between them. The germline V gene has CDR1 SQVTM and CDR2 ANQGSEA. This CDR3 region has 15 residues. CDR3 amino acids: CSVEAEQGSNYGYTF. In DNA, the CDR3 is TGCAGCGTTGAAGCCGAACAGGGATCCAACTATGGCTACACCTTC.

The chain employs TRBV19 and TRBJ1-1, with D possibly matching TRBD1 (6 bases). V gave up 0 bases and J gave up 6 bases, with 14 bases separating them. The CDR3 sequence is 15 residues long. Germline CDR1 LNHDA, CDR2 SQIVND (reference sequence). The CDR3 bases are TGTGCCAGTAGTATAGAAACAGGGAGTTGGGCTGAAGCTTTCTTT. It encodes CASSIETGSWAEAFF.

V is TRBV9 and J is TRBJ2-1; 7 positions match TRBD2. In germline, CDR1 is SGDLS, CDR2 YYNGEE. The CDR3 consists of 13 residues. The V gene end was trimmed by 4 bases and the J gene end by 7 bases; junction bases not matched to a gene: 5. Written as DNA, the CDR3 is TGTGCCAGCAGCCTGGGGAGGGCGAATGAGCAGTTCTTC. It translates to CASSLGRANEQFF.